This T cell receptor (beta chain) came from a study of neurological immune-mediated disorders. TCRdb reprocessed the 5' RACE reads via MiXCR and lists one record per CDR3 protein. Among about 35,000 distinct CDR3 sequences, 3% to 4% were seen once, and the ten largest hold more than 2%. Study-wide points: Patients with HTLV-1-associated myelopathy had the highest level of TCR clonal expansion, whereas patients with multiple sclerosis had the lowest level, falling beneath the level found in healthy controls.

In this sample, this clonotype turned up many times. Its antigen is unidentified. Deletions cut 9 bases from V and 4 bases from J, with 18 bases between. CDR3 length: 14 amino acids. CDR1 MNHEY and CDR2 SVGAGI come from the germline V gene. The sample taken for sequencing was PBMCs. The origin of this receptor is a man between 25 and 39 years old with multiple sclerosis. This chain connects TRBV6-5 to TRBJ1-1; perhaps TRBD1 as D (6 bases). The CDR3 sequence is CASRPDRTGTEAFF. In DNA, the CDR3 is TGTGCCAGTAGACCAGACAGGACGGGCACTGAAGCTTTCTTT.